This TCR beta chain came from a study of shared clonotypes between healthy human individuals. Findings and limits, study-wide: In having few donors, the study represented limited genetic and exposure-history diversity.

The CDR3 loop spans 14 amino acids. The V gene lost 5 bases and the J gene lost 0 bases, with 11 bases spanning the gap. Germline CDR1 reads SGHTA; CDR2 reads FQGNSA. This clone showed up just a few times. Its antigen is not identified. Measured with immunoSEQ multiplex PCR; TCRdb has only the in-frame clones, and not every one. The sample lists 2,500,000 or so clones, around nine tenths occurring once. Sequenced sample: naive CD4+ T cells sorted from blood. Regarding subset: CD45RA+ positively selected. The V gene is TRBV7-2, the J gene TRBJ2-7, with D possibly TRBD1 on 5 matching bases. The receptor was derived from a man between 18 and 35 years old in good health. The CDR3 sequence is CASSGQTVSYEQYF. DNA of the CDR3: TGTGCCAGCAGCGGGCAGACAGTCTCCTACGAGCAGTACTTC.